This note documents a single TCR beta chain sequence. Its specificity is not known. The sample is drawn from a study of cytomegalovirus exposure and HLA in healthy donors. Across the whole study: Membership in the Caucasian-associated ancestry cluster was found for around 81% of nearly 400 genotyped donors. Study-wide results and caveats: For presence/absence analyses, sequencing depth was assumed to be roughly uniform across donors.

Both 60 Vbeta primers and 13 Jbeta primers went into the PCR. In the original processing: Unique TCR beta chains totaled approximately 83 million in a later count, with around 11 million of them shared. The protocol was immunoSEQ multiplex PCR, while the TCRdb copy is restricted to in-frame clones and leaves out a portion. The V and J calls and clone size come from that table; D and trimming were worked out from the DNA. The sample shows about 99,000 clones, approximately 80% of them seen only once. Germline trimming cut 1 base from V and 2 bases from J; bases unmatched to any gene: 6. The CDR3 totals 16 residues. CDR1 and CDR2 from the germline V gene are SGHAT and FQNNGV.

The genes are TRBV11-2 and TRBJ2-7; 9 bases match TRBD1. The TCR originated in a man aged 40-55 years in good health and CMV-seronegative. Material for sequencing was PBMCs. Here the CDR3 DNA reads TGTGCCAGCAGCTTAGCGGGACAGGGTTTAGCCTACGAGCAGTACTTC. Protein product: CASSLAGQGLAYEQYF. The full variable domain, completed using reference TRBV11-2 and TRBJ2-7, is EAGVAQSPRYKIIEKRQSVAFWCNPISGHATLYWYQQILGQGPKLLIQFQNNGVVDDSQLPKDRFSAERLKGVDSTLKIQPAKLEDSAVYLCASSLAGQGLAYEQYFGPGTRLTVT.